Listed below are T cell receptor beta chains from one sample, sequenced in a study of cytomegalovirus exposure and HLA in healthy donors. Profiled with immunoSEQ multiplex PCR; TCRdb holds only in-frame clones, not every one. The table lists a few hundred thousand clones, about 90% of them singletons. Material for sequencing was PBMCs. The receptor source for this set is a woman aged 25 to 45 in good health and CMV-seronegative. The CDR3 runs from the conserved cysteine through the conserved F or W. A D gene is named only where the DNA matches it firmly. A clone size is listed for some rows: how often the clone was seen (once, few, many), or a class if it is expanded.

v_call	clone_size	d_call	j_call	cdr3_nt	cdr3_aa
TRBV6-1	-	TRBD1	TRBJ2-2	TGTGCCAGCAGTGAAAGAAAGCCGGACAGGGGGTTGGCCGGGGAGCTGTTTTTT	CASSERKPDRGLAGELFF
TRBV27	-	TRBD1	TRBJ1-2	TGTGCCAGCAGTTTGGACAGGGTTCATGGCTACACCTTC	CASSLDRVHGYTF
TRBV27	once	-	TRBJ2-2	TGTGCCAGCAGTTTCGGGACGGGCGGGGAGCTGTTTTTT	CASSFGTGGELFF
TRBV9	-	TRBD2	TRBJ2-5	TGTGCCAGCAGCGTATCTCCGGGAGGACTAGGGGAGACCCAGTACTTC	CASSVSPGGLGETQYF
TRBV27	-	-	TRBJ2-7	TGTGCCAGCAGGTCATTGAAAGACGAGCAGTACTTC	CASRSLKDEQYF
TRBV28	-	TRBD2	TRBJ2-3	TGTGCCAGCACCCAAGAGGTAGCGGGAGGGCCTGGAGCAGATACGCAGTATTTT	CASTQEVAGGPGADTQYF
TRBV7-9	-	TRBD1	TRBJ2-7	TGTGCCAGCAGCTTCTCCGGGACAGCCGAGCAGTACTTC	CASSFSGTAEQYF
TRBV19	-	-	TRBJ1-1	TGTGCCAGTAGTATAGACGGCGATGAAGCTTTCTTT	CASSIDGDEAFF
TRBV7-9	once	-	TRBJ2-7	TGTGCCAGCAGCTTCGTCTCCTACGAGCAGTACTTC	CASSFVSYEQYF
TRBV7-6	-	TRBD1	TRBJ2-3	TGTGCCAGCAGCGTAGACAGGGTGAGAGATACGCAGTATTTT	CASSVDRVRDTQYF
TRBV25-1	-	-	TRBJ2-3	TGTGCCAGCAGTGACTTAAGCGGGCGCACAGATACGCAGTATTTT	CASSDLSGRTDTQYF
TRBV25-1	-	TRBD1	TRBJ1-2	TGTGCCAGCCGACCAGGGGGGGGTGGCTACACCTTC	CASRPGGGGYTF
TRBV2	few	TRBD2	TRBJ2-7	TGTGCCATCTCTAACGGGAGGGCCTACGAGCAGTACTTC	CAISNGRAYEQYF
TRBV2	-	-	TRBJ2-7	TGTGCCAGCAGTGAACTGGTCAGGGGACCGACGACCTACGAGCAGTACTTC	CASSELVRGPTTYEQYF
TRBV7-8	-	-	TRBJ2-1	TGTGCCAGCAGCTTTCTCCGGTATTCCGGGACCCACAATGAGCAGTTCTTC	CASSFLRYSGTHNEQFF
TRBV4-3	once	TRBD2	TRBJ2-3	TGCGCCAGCAGCCCAAGGAGCGGGGCCAGCACAGATACGCAGTATTTT	CASSPRSGASTDTQYF
TRBV5-1	-	TRBD2	TRBJ2-1	TGCGCCAGCAGCGGGGCGGGACTAGCGGGATCTGCCTCCTACAATGAGCAGTTCTTC	CASSGAGLAGSASYNEQFF